This T cell receptor (beta chain) came from a study of OX40 agonist ivuxolimab in advanced cancers. Study-wide background: Patients treated during dose escalation were battling hepatocellular carcinoma, melanoma, renal cell or head and neck cancer. The mean age was approximately 60 years, ranging from about 20 to 79, with 65% to 85% of participants male.

V shed 7 bases and J 0 bases; nucleotides not matched to a gene: 6. Germline V lookup: CDR1 SNHLY, CDR2 FYNNEI. This CDR3 spans 14 amino acids. Assay: immunoSEQ multiplex PCR; the TCRdb copy retains only in-frame clones and omits some. The table lists some 25,000 clones, more than 65% of them singletons, with 14% in the top ten. On this clone: What it recognizes is unknown.

Study results and caveats: With doses of 0.1 to 3.0 mg/kg, CD4+ and CD8+ blood T cells had undergone clonal expansion by week 6. Some of the nonresponding patients also showed low levels of normalized T-cell clonal expansion.

The chain couples TRBV2 to TRBJ2-7, with TRBD2 matching over 7 bases. This sequence originates from an adult with an advanced solid tumor such as melanoma, head and neck, liver or kidney cancer. The sequenced sample was CD4+ or CD8+ T cells sorted from blood, obtained in a trial of the OX40 agonist ivuxolimab. The CDR3 DNA reads TGTGCCAGCATGAGCGGGGACTTCTCCTACGAGCAGTACTTC. Residues: CASMSGDFSYEQYF.